These 12 T cell receptor beta chains originate from one sample sequenced in a study of T-cell reconstitution after alpha-beta-depleted transplantation in children. This sample's TCRbeta library carried unique molecular identifier barcodes. TCRdb itself ran the PCR reads through MiXCR, one entry per CDR3 protein. In the table there are some 640,000 distinct CDR3 sequences, roughly 17% of which are singletons. Specimen: PBMCs from the stem cell graft donor, collected from the stem cell graft. The receptors here all came from a human donor who donated a stem cell graft to a child with acute myeloid leukemia.

Only a few counts were recorded for this clonotype. V and J are TRBV12-3 or TRBV12-4 and TRBJ1-2; no firm D call. Trimming removed 3 bases from V and 6 bases from J, with 14 bases in between. This CDR3 region has 14 residues. This chain's CDR3 is CASSFSKGWNGYTF. CDR3 sequence (DNA): TGTGCCAGCAGTTTTTCCAAGGGATGGAATGGCTACACCTTC.

This clonotype was seen ten or more times. The chain combines TRBV20-1 with TRBJ1-6; TRBD1 might be the D (6 bases). The CDR3 is 13 residues long. The germline gives CDR1 DFQATT, CDR2 SNEGSKA (reference sequence). The V gene lost 5 bases and the J gene lost 4 bases, with 9 bases spanning the gap. CDR3 DNA: TGCAGTGCTGCGGGACATTATAATTCACCCCTCCACTTT. Protein product: CSAAGHYNSPLHF.

This clonotype has ten or more counts. J is TRBJ2-7 and V is TRBV7-2; D may be TRBD1 (7 bases). Germline assignment: CDR1 SGHTA and CDR2 FQGNSA. Between the trimmed V and J ends, which lost 5 bases and 3 bases, there was a span of 8 bases. This CDR3 is built from 12 residues. CDR3 amino acids: CASSQGGYEQYF. CDR3 nucleotides: TGTGCCAGCAGCCAGGGGGGCTACGAGCAGTACTTC. The whole variable domain, filled in from reference TRBV7-2 and TRBJ2-7, reads GAGVSQSPSNKVTEKGKDVELRCDPISGHTALYWYRQSLGQGLEFLIYFQGNSAPDKSGLPSDRFSAERTGGSVSTLTIQRTQQEDSAVYLCASSQGGYEQYFGPGTRLTVT.

The chain combines TRBV29-1 with TRBJ2-2; D is unclear. Per germline, CDR1 SQVTM and CDR2 ANQGSEA. The V gene lost 5 bases and the J gene lost 5 bases, with 9 bases spanning the gap. The CDR3 has 12 residues. CDR3 nucleotides: TGCAGCGTTATGGGTCCAACCGGGGAGCTGTTTTTT. Its translation is CSVMGPTGELFF.

A few counts support this clonotype. The chain couples TRBV20-1 to TRBJ2-3; D ambiguous. The germline V gene encodes CDR1 DFQATT and CDR2 SNEGSKA (reference sequence). The CDR3 length is 11 residues. V was pared by 3 bases and J by 10 bases, with 11 bases between. The CDR3 reads CSASDVGPQYF. The CDR3, as DNA: TGCAGTGCTAGTGACGTTGGGCCGCAGTATTTT.

The rearrangement links TRBV20-1 to TRBJ1-2; possible D gene TRBD1, 5 bases. The germline gives CDR1 DFQATT, CDR2 SNEGSKA (reference sequence). Trimming cost V 4 bases and J 0 bases, with 9 bases left between them. This CDR3 has 13 amino acids. DNA of the CDR3: TGCAGTGCTATCAGGGACCCTAACTATGGCTACACCTTC. This translates into CSAIRDPNYGYTF.

This clonotype was counted at least ten times. The chain couples TRBV7-6 to TRBJ2-2; D is unresolved. This CDR3 spans 13 amino acids. Trimming stripped 3 bases from V and 5 bases from J, with 7 bases between. Per germline, CDR1 SGHVS and CDR2 FNYEAQ. Here the CDR3 DNA reads TGTGCCAGCAGCTTTGCCTCAACCGGGGAGCTGTTTTTT. Protein: CASSFASTGELFF.

Comment on this clonotype: The germline gene is not matched at one end of the junction; a read error may be the cause. The CDR3 sequence is CACSPPAGEGASSYNEQFF. CDR3 in DNA: TGTGCCTGCAGTCCCCCGGCAGGGGAGGGGGCCAGCTCCTACAATGAGCAGTTCTTC. The V call is TRBV3-1, the J call TRBJ2-1; either TRBD1 or TRBD2 may supply D (7 bases each). CDR1 and CDR2 from the germline V gene are LGHDT and YNNKEL (reference sequence). This CDR3 has 19 amino acids.

The chain employs TRBV5-1 and TRBJ1-5; D uncertain. The CDR3 loop spans 14 amino acids. Germline V gene sequence: CDR1 SGHRS, CDR2 YFSETQ. Trimming took 2 bases from V and 7 from J, leaving 13 bases between them. CDR3 in DNA: TGCGCCAGCAGCTTCGACGGGGTAGGGCAGCCCCAGCATTTT. Translated, it gives CASSFDGVGQPQHF.

This clonotype was detected only a few times. The chain is built from TRBV9 and TRBJ2-3; D call uncertain. The CDR3 length is 14 residues. CDR1 is SGDLS, CDR2 YYNGEE, per germline. The ends were cut back, 4 bases at V and 1 base at J, with 10 bases in the middle. CDR3 bases: TGTGCCAGCAGCCTTACTACAGGCACAGATACGCAGTATTTT. The encoded protein is CASSLTTGTDTQYF. The full variable domain, in which reference TRBV9 and TRBJ2-3 provide the parts outside the CDR3, is DSGVTQTPKHLITATGQRVTLRCSPRSGDLSVYWYQQSLDQGLQFLIQYYNGEERAKGNILERFSAQQFPDLHSELNLSSLELGDSALYFCASSLTTGTDTQYFGPGTRLTVL.

This clonotype was counted between two and nine times. V and J are TRBV6-1 and TRBJ2-4; 11 bases agree with TRBD1. Germline-derived CDR1 and CDR2 are MNHNS and SASEGT. V lost 6 bases and J lost 8; bases outside the gene matches: 18. This CDR3 has 18 residues. The CDR3: CASSGDPTDRGRSDIQYF. The CDR3 DNA reads as TGTGCCAGCAGCGGAGACCCTACGGACAGGGGGCGGTCGGACATTCAGTACTTC.

The sample holds many counts of this clonotype. The rearrangement links TRBV7-9 to TRBJ1-2, with TRBD1 as a possible D gene (6 bases). Germline lookup yields CDR1 SEHNR and CDR2 FQNEAQ (reference sequence). V was trimmed by 4 bases and J by 1 base, leaving 13 bases between them. The CDR3 has 15 amino acids. The CDR3 sequence is CASSSGTKFNYGYTF. CDR3 bases: TGTGCCAGCAGCTCCGGGACAAAGTTTAACTATGGCTACACCTTC.